The T cell receptor (beta chain) described here comes from a study of Ad26.COV2.S vaccination and SARS-CoV-2 variants. Study summary: Participant was drawn from the COV1001 Ad26.COV2.S trial arm.

The CDR3 is 14 residues long. Germline V gives CDR1 MNHEY, CDR2 SVGEGT. Deletions cut 4 bases from V and 6 bases from J, with 13 bases between. About this clone itself: Its antigen is not known.

Study results and limitations: Total T cell responses were possibly underestimated by TCR breadth and depth analyses.

Sequencing used immunoSEQ multiplex PCR; TCRdb keeps in-frame clones, though not all of them. The sample yields about 350,000 clones, around nine tenths seen once. Treatment meaning: around 19 received Ad26.COV2.S at low or high dose, single or two shots; a few received placebo; per-sample allocation not given. Sampling was done on day 63 after the first vaccine or placebo injection. The gene calls are TRBV6-2 or TRBV6-3 and TRBJ1-5; the D gene is possibly TRBD1 (5 bases). The sample consisted of peripheral blood, taken in a trial of Ad26.COV2.S vaccine versus placebo. This TCR was sampled from a person aged 18-60 years who received the Ad26.COV2.S COVID-19 vaccine or a placebo. The CDR3 DNA follows: TGTGCCAGCAGTTTCCATGGGGGGATTCAGCCCCAGCATTTT. It encodes CASSFHGGIQPQHF.